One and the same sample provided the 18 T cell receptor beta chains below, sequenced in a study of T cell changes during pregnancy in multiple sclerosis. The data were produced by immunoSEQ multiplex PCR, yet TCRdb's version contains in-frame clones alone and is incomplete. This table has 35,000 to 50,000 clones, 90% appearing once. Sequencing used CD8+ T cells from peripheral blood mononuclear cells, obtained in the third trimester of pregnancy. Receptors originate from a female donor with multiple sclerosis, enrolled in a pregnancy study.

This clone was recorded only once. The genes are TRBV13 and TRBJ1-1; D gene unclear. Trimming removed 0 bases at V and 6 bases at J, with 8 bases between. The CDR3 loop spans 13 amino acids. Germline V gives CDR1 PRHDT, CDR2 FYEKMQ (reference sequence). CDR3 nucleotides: TGTGCCAGCAGCTTAGGAGCGGGGTCTGAAGCTTTCTTT. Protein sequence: CASSLGAGSEAFF.

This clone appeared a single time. CDR3 amino acids: CASSASGTYTYEQYF. CDR3 sequence (DNA): TGTGCCAGTAGTGCCTCCGGGACTTACACCTACGAGCAGTACTTC. The V call is TRBV19, the J call TRBJ2-7, with a weak D call TRBD2 (6 bases). Germline-derived CDR1 and CDR2 are LNHDA and SQIVND (reference sequence). With 5 bases removed from V and 2 bases from J, the gap between germline ends came to 16 bases. CDR3 size: 15 residues.

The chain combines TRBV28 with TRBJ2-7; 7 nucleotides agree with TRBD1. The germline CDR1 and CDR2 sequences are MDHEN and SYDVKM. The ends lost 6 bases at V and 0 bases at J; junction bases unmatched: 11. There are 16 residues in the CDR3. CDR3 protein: CASSFPGAGGSYEQYF. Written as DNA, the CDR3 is TGTGCCAGCAGCTTTCCCGGGGCAGGGGGCTCCTACGAGCAGTACTTC.

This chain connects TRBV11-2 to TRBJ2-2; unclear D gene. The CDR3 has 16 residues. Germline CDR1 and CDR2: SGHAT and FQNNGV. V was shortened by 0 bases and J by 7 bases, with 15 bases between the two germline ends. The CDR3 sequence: CASSLDPDLWSGELFF. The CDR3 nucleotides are TGTGCCAGCAGCTTAGATCCCGACCTATGGAGCGGGGAGCTGTTTTTT. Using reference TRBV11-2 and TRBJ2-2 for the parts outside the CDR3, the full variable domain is EAGVAQSPRYKIIEKRQSVAFWCNPISGHATLYWYQQILGQGPKLLIQFQNNGVVDDSQLPKDRFSAERLKGVDSTLKIQPAKLEDSAVYLCASSLDPDLWSGELFFGEGSRLTVL.

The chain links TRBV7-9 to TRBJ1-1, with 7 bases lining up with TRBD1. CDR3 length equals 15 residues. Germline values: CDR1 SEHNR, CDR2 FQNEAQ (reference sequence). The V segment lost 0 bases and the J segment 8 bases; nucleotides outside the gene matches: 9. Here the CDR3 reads CASSLALGTEFEAFF. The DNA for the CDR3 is TGTGCCAGCAGCTTAGCTCTTGGGACAGAATTCGAAGCTTTCTTT. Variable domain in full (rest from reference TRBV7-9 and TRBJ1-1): DTGVSQNPRHKITKRGQNVTFRCDPISEHNRLYWYRQTLGQGPEFLTYFQNEAQLEKSRLLSDRFSAERPKGSFSTLEIQRTEQGDSAMYLCASSLALGTEFEAFFGQGTRLTVV.

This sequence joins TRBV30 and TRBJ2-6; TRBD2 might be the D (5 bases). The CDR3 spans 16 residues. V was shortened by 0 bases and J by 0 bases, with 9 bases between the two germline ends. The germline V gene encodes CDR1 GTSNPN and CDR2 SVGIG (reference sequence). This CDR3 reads CAWSVLEGSGANVLTF. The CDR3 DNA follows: TGTGCCTGGAGTGTACTTGAGGGCTCTGGGGCCAACGTCCTGACTTTC.

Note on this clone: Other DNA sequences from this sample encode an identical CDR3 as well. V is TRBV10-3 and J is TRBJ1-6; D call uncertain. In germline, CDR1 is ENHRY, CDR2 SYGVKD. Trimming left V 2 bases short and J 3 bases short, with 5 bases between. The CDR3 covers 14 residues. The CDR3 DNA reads TGTGCCATCAGTGAGACAGACTATAATTCACCCCTCCACTTT. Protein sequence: CAISETDYNSPLHF.

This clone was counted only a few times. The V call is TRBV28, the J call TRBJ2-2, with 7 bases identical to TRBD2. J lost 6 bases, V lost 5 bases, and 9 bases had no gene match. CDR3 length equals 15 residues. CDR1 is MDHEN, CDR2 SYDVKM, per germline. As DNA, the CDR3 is TGTGCCAGCAGTCTACTACGACTAGCCGCCGGGGAGCTGTTTTTT. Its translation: CASSLLRLAAGELFF.

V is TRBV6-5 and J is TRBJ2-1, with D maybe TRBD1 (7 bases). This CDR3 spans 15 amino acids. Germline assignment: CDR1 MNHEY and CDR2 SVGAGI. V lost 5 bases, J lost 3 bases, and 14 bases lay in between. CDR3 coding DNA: TGTGCCAGCAGTACCGGGGGACAGTTCTACAATGAGCAGTTCTTC. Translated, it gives CASSTGGQFYNEQFF.

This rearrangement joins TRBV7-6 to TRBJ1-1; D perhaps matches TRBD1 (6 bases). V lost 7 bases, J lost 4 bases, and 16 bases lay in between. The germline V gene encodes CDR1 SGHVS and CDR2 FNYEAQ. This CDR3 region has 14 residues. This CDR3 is CASIGPGGATEAFF. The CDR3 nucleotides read TGTGCCAGCATAGGGCCCGGGGGGGCCACTGAAGCTTTCTTT.

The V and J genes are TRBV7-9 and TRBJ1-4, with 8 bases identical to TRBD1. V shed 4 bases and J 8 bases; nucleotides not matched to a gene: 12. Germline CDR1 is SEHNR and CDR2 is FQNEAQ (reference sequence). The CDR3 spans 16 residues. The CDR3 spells CASSSQGAAHGEKLFF. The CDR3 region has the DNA TGTGCCAGCAGCTCCCAGGGGGCGGCCCATGGCGAAAAACTGTTTTTT.

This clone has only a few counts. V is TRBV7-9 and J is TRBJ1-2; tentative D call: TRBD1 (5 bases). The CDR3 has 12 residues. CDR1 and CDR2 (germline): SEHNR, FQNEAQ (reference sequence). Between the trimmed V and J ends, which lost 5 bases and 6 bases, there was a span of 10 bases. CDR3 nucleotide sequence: TGTGCCAGCAGCGTAGACAGAGATGGCTACACCTTC. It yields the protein CASSVDRDGYTF.

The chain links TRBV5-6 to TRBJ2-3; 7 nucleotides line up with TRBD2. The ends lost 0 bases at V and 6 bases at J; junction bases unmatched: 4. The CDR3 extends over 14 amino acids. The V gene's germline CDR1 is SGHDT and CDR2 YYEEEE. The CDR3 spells CASSLGPGGDTQYF. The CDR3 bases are TGTGCCAGCAGCTTGGGCCCCGGGGGGGATACGCAGTATTTT.

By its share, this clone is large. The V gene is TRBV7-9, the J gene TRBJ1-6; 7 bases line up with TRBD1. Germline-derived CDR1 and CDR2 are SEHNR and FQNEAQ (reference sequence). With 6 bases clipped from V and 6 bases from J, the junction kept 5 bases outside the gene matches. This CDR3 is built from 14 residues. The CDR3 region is CASSGTDPNSPLHF. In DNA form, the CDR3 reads TGTGCCAGCAGTGGGACAGACCCTAATTCACCCCTCCACTTT.

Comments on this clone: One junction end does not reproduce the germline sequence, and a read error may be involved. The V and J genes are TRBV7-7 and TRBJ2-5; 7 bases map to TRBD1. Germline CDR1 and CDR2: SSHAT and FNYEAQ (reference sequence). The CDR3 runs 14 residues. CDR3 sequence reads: CASSPYRGQETQYF. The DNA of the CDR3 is TGTGCTAGCAGCCCTTACAGGGGCCAAGAGACCCAGTACTTC. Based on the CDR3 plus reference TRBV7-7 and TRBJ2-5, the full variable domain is GAGVSQSPRYKVTKRGQDVTLRCDPISSHATLYWYQQALGQGPEFLTYFNYEAQPDKSGLPSDRFSAERPEGSISTLTIQRTEQRDSAMYRCASSPYRGQETQYFGPGTRLLVL.

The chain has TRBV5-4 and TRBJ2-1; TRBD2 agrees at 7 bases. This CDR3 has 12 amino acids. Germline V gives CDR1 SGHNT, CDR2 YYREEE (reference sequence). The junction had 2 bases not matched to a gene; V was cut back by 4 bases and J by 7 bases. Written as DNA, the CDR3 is TGTGCCAGCAGCCACGGGGGGAATGAGCAGTTCTTC. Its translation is CASSHGGNEQFF.

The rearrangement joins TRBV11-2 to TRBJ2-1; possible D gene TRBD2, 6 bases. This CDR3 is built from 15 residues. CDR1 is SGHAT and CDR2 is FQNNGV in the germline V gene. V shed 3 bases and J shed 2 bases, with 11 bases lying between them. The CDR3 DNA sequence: TGTGCCAGCAGCTTGCGAGGGGAGGCCTACAATGAGCAGTTCTTC. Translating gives CASSLRGEAYNEQFF.

CDR3 sequence reads: CASSFPGIYEQYF. In DNA form, the CDR3 reads TGTGCCAGCAGTTTTCCGGGGATCTACGAGCAGTACTTC. The chain carries TRBV28 and TRBJ2-7; tentatively, D is TRBD2 (5 bases). V lost 3 bases and J lost 3, with 9 bases in between. Looked up from germline, CDR1 is MDHEN and CDR2 is SYDVKM. The CDR3 covers 13 residues.